The subject of this entry is one T cell receptor beta chain. Its specificity is unknown. PCR primers comprised 60 Vbeta and 13 Jbeta primers. Only in-frame clones appear in the TCRdb table, and some are missing; sequencing was by immunoSEQ multiplex PCR. The sample includes 90,000 or so clones, approximately 79% of them seen just once. This sample is drawn from a study of cytomegalovirus exposure and HLA in healthy donors. J lost 5 bases, V lost 6 bases, and 6 bases had no gene match. This CDR3 contains 15 residues. CDR1 is MRHNA, CDR2 SNTAGT, per germline. Study conclusions and caveats: Earlier analysis looked at TCR beta V segments, and most were productive about 90% or about 30% of the time. Analysis performed later found about 17,000 TCR beta sequences associated with HLA alleles at 0.05 false discovery rate.

The specimen was PBMCs. The chain has TRBV6-4 and TRBJ2-3; 12 bases are a match to TRBD2. This receptor was identified in a female donor in good health and CMV-seronegative. The CDR3 is CASRPGLAGLDTQYF. The CDR3 nucleotides read TGTGCCAGCAGACCCGGACTAGCGGGGTTAGATACGCAGTATTTT.